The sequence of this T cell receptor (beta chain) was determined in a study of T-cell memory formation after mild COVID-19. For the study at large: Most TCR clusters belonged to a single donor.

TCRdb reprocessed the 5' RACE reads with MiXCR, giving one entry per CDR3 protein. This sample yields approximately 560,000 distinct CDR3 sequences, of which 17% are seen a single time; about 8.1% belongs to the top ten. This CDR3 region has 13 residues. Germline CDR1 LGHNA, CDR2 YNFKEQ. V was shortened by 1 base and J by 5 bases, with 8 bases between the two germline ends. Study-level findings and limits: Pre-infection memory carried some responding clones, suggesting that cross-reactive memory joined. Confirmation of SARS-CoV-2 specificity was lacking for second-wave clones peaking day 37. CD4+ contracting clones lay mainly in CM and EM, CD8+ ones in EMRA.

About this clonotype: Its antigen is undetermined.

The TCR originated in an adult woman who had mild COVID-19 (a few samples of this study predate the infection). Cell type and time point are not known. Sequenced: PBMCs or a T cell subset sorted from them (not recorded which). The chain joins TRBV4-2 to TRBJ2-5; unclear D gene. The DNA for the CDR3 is TGTGCCAGCAGCCAAGGGCCGAGGGAGACCCAGTACTTC. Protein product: CASSQGPRETQYF.